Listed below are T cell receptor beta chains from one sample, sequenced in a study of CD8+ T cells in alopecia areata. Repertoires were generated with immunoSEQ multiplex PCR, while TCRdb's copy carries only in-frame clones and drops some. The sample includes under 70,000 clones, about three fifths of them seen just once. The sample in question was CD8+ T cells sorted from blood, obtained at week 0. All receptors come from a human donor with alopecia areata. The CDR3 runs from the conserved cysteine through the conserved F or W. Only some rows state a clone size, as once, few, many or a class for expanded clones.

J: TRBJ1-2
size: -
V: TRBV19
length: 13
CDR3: CASSPEPGFGYTF

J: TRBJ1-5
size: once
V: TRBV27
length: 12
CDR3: CASGTGNQPQHF

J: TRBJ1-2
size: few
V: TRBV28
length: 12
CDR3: CASSLPGTGYTF

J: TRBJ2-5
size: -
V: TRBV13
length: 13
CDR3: CASREWGGETQYF

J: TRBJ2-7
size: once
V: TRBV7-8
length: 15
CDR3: CASSRSGADSYEQYF

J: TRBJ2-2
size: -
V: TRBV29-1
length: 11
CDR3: CSVAQSGELFF

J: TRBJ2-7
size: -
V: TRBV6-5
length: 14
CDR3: CASSYAGGSYEQYF

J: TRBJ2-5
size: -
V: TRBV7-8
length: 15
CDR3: CASSSTLAGVETQYF

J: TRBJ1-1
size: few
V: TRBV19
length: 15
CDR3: CASSIMTQSNTEAFF

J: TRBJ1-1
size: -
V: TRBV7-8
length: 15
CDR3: CASSSGGTGQTEAFF

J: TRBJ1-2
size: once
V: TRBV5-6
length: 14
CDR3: CASSLATGAGGYTF

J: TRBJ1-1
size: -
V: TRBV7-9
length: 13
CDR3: CASRWTGGTEAFF

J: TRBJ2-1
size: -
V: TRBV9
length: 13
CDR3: CASSVGDYNEQFF

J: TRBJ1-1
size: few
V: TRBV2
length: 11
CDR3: CASLQTSEAFF

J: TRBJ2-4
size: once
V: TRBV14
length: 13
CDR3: CASSVTGTNIQYF

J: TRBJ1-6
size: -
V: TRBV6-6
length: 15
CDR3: CASSYAGRSNSPLHF

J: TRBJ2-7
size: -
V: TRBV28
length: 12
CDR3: CATGRASYEQYF

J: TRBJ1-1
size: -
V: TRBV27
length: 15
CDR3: CASSLSGVGRTEAFF

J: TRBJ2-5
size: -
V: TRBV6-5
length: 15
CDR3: CASSKTSGGAETQYF

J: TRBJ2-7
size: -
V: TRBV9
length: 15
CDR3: CASSVEAAQTYEQYF

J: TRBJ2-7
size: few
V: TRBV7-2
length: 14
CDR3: CASSLGLALGEQYF

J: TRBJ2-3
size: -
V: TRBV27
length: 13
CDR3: CASSLYGVDTQYF

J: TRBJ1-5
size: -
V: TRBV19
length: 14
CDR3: CASKRPGSNQPQHF

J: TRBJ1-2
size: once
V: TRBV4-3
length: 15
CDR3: CASSQERGNNYGYTF

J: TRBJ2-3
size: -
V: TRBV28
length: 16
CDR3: CASRRDRGGPPDTQYF

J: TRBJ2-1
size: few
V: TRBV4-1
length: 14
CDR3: CASSQDRRGNEQFF

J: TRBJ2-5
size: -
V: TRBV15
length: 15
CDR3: CATRSDREYQETQYF

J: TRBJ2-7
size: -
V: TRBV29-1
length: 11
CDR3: CSVTNSYEQYF

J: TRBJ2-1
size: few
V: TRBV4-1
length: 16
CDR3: CASSQGGLAGEHEQFF

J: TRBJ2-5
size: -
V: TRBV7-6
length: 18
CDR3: CASSPGFSGGLRVETQYF

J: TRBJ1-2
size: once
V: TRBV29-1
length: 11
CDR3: CSGWWGGGYTF

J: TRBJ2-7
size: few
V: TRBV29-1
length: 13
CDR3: CSVEDRGTSEQYF

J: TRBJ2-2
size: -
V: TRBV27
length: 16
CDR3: CASVPGTTGWAGELFF

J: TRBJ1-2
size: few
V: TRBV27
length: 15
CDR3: CASSLSRQGDYGYTF

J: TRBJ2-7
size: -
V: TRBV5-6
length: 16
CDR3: CASSGDREEVSYEQYF

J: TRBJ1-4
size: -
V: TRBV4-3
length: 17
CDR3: CASSQRIQGAVNEKLFF